This T cell receptor (beta chain) was identified during a study of CD8+CD57+ T cells in acquired aplastic anemia. Study-level information: Average DNA yield from sorted CD4+ and CD8+ cells was roughly 3.1 ug. General study findings and limits: In CD8+ cells, Simpson's diversity showed no significant difference between patients and controls.

CDR3 size: 13 residues. The ends were cut back, 4 bases at V and 5 bases at J, with 9 bases in the middle. Germline CDR1 reads MDHEN; CDR2 reads SYDVKM. CDR3 and TCR beta VDJ profiling relied on a genomic DNA template. Each CDR3 protein is one row after TCRdb ran MiXCR on the reads. Altogether roughly 190,000 distinct CDR3 sequences are present, around half being singletons, with the ten largest covering around 9.7%. CD8+CD57+ cell expansion, shown by flow cytometry, had occurred in the patients selected for sequencing. The enrolled patients all had severe acquired aplastic anemia. The blood sampling took place in patients who had so far received no therapy. Concerning this clonotype: Its antigen is as yet unknown.

Sequenced sample: sorted CD4+, CD8+, or CD8+CD57+ T cells (not recorded which) from PBMCs. This clonotype was sampled from a human donor with aplastic anemia. V and J are TRBV28 and TRBJ1-5; a weak D match, TRBD1 (6 bases). In DNA, the CDR3 is TGTGCCAGCAGTTGGGGGCTGGATCAGCCCCAGCATTTT. Its translation: CASSWGLDQPQHF.